Here is one T cell receptor beta chain with its context. CDR3 length: 18 amino acids. Germline CDR1 is SGHAT and CDR2 is FQNNGV. Blood, 2.5 to 3 ml, was drawn per donor. The source of the sample is a study of monozygotic twins with inflammatory bowel disease. TCRdb reanalyzed the 5' RACE reads, giving one entry per CDR3 protein sequence and no DNA. The sample's table shows 300,000 to 350,000 distinct CDR3 sequences. This rearrangement joins TRBV11-2 to TRBJ2-3; the D call of TRBD2 rests on TCRdb alone, since no DNA is present to check it. The clonotype was recovered from a human donor with ulcerative colitis or Crohn's disease, or a healthy co-twin of an affected twin (not recorded which). The sample consisted of blood. This CDR3 is CASSLGPLADTSTDTQYF.